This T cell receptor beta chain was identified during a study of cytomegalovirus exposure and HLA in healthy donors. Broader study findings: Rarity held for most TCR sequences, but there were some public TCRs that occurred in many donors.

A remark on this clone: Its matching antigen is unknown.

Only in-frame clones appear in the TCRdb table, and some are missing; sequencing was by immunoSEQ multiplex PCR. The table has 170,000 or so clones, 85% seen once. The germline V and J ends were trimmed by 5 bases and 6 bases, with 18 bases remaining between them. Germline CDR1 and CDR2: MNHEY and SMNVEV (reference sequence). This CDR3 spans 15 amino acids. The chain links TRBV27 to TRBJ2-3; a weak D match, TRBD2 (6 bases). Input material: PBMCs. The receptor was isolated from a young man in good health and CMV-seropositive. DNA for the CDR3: TGTGCCAGCAGTCTCGCCGGGTCCAGCGGGGATACGCAGTATTTT. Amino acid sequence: CASSLAGSSGDTQYF.